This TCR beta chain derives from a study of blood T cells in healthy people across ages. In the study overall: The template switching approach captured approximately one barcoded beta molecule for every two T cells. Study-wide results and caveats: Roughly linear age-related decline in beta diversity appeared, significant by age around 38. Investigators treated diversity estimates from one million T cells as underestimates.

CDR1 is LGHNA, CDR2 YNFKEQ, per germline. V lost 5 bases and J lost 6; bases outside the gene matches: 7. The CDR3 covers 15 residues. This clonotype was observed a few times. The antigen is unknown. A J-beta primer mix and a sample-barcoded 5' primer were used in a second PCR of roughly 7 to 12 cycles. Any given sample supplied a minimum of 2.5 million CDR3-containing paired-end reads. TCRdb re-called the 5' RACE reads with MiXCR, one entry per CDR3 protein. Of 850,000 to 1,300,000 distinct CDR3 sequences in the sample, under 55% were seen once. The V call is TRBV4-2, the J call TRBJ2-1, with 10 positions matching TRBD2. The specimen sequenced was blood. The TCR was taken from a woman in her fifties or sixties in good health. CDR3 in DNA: TGTGCCAGCAGCAGACTAGCGGGTCTGGGCAATGAGCAGTTCTTC. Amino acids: CASSRLAGLGNEQFF.